Described below is a single T cell receptor beta chain sequence and its context. Its cognate antigen is unknown. Sequences were generated from unstimulated naive, memory, effector memory and TEMRA subsets in three donor pairs. This sample is part of a study of siplizumab effects on memory and regulatory T cells. Findings and limits, study-wide: Unstimulated naive T cells seemed to show more diversity than memory cells did, and they also seemed to be among the major contributors to the alloresponse. It was not possible to assign a naive or memory phenotype to roughly 75-97% of proliferating CD4+ or CD8+ clones.

The CDR3 is 13 residues long. The germline gives CDR1 SGHTA, CDR2 FQGTGA. V dropped 6 bases and J dropped 0 bases, with 8 bases sitting between them. Per sample, about 10^5 TCR templates underwent assay. Profiled with immunoSEQ multiplex PCR; TCRdb holds only in-frame clones, not every one. The sample includes roughly 100,000 clones, roughly 96% seen only once; the top ten take around 0.031%. This sequence originates from a human donor in good health. The specimen sequenced was naive CD4+ T cells sorted from blood. This chain joins TRBV7-3 and TRBJ1-1; D remains unclear. The DNA for the CDR3 is TGTGCCAGCAGGTGGCAAGTGAACACTGAAGCTTTCTTT. Its translation: CASRWQVNTEAFF.